The rows below give T cell receptor beta chains drawn from one sample of a study of T cell clonotyping in hematopoietic cell transplantation. The table came from immunoSEQ multiplex PCR; TCRdb's copy has only in-frame clones and leaves some out. The data contain roughly 13,000 clones, roughly 89% of them singletons. This specimen consisted of PBMCs, obtained 100 days after allogeneic stem cell transplant. The receptors were sampled from a female patient aged 45-60 years who had an allogeneic stem cell transplant from an unrelated donor, so the T cells may come from the graft donor. Some clones in this sample may be carry-over from other donors' samples. Each CDR3 is given with its conserved first and last residue.

j_call v_call cdr3_aa
NA TRBV5-6 CASSFPGHVYEQYF
TRBJ2-7 TRBV4-3 CASSQGNGRARNEQYF
TRBJ2-3 TRBV29-1 CSAYRGTDTQYF
TRBJ2-1 TRBV7-2 CASSLGAGGRNEQFF
TRBJ2-2 TRBV9 CASTPGTGNVNTGELFF
TRBJ2-1 TRBV5-6 CASRPWGGSSSNEQFF
TRBJ2-2 TRBV30 CAWRPGAYTGELFF
TRBJ1-5 TRBV19 CASSMSGNSNQPQHF
TRBJ2-7 TRBV5-1 CASSGTVLGEQYF
TRBJ2-5 TRBV13 CASSSQRGYEQETQYF
TRBJ2-1 TRBV18 CASSSTGGIEQFF
TRBJ2-3 TRBV28 CASSPLAGVDTQYF
TRBJ1-1 TRBV29-1 CSVRRGNTEAFF
TRBJ2-4 TRBV5-1 CASSIGQDPGLAGGAKNIQYF
TRBJ2-5 TRBV4-1 CASSQDPIQETQYF
TRBJ2-1 TRBV29-1 CSVAGTSGRVNNEQFF
TRBJ1-6 TRBV7-7 CATANSYNSPLHF
TRBJ1-1 TRBV18 CATRGGGRTEAFF
TRBJ2-1 TRBV29-1 CSVEDPGTVHEQFF
TRBJ2-5 TRBV14 CASSQGWGRETQYF
TRBJ1-2 TRBV6-1 CASSAQQGEYYGYTF
TRBJ1-2 TRBV19 CASSMLFQGRTSYGYTF
TRBJ2-1 TRBV30 CASGQGIDEQFF
TRBJ2-2 TRBV2 CASRKTDTGELFF
TRBJ1-2 TRBV28 CASSKNSYGYTF
TRBJ1-5 TRBV5-1 CASSTYSNQPQHF
TRBJ1-2 TRBV4-3 CASSQVERSSGYTF
TRBJ1-5 TRBV7-2 CASSLETGGNQPQHF
TRBJ1-4 TRBV27 CASSFGRANEKLFF
TRBJ1-4 TRBV6-6 CASSGDRGVEKLFF
TRBJ1-5 TRBV28 CASSTGGTSNQPQHF
TRBJ1-2 TRBV20-1 CSARVPGYTF
TRBJ1-3 TRBV5-6 CASSLDPGRGNTIYF
TRBJ2-1 TRBV6-4 CASSEGPPGRGSNEQFF
TRBJ2-3 TRBV5-1 CASSRGTGTFSTDTQYF
TRBJ1-1 TRBV30 CAWSPDSNTEAFF
TRBJ1-5 TRBV27 CASNPSAGQPQHF
TRBJ2-7 TRBV27 CASSLGDSYAYEQYF
TRBJ1-2 TRBV28 CASSFPGLGNGYTF
TRBJ1-6 TRBV5-1 CASSLAGRSSYNSPLHF
TRBJ1-1 TRBV29-1 CSGTENTEAFF
TRBJ1-2 TRBV19 CASRTTGEGLYGYTF
TRBJ2-3 TRBV6-5 CASSPGTPRDTQYF
TRBJ2-7 TRBV5-6 CASSLGAGGGYEQYF
TRBJ1-1 TRBV5-1 CASSLDGFNTEAFF
TRBJ1-5 TRBV2 CASSPHPGDSNQPQHF